The T cell receptor beta chain under discussion was sequenced for a study of CXCR3-negative and CXCR3-positive naive CD8 T cells. Broader study findings: Naive cells positive for CXCR3 carried more hydrophobic TRB CDR3s than CXCR3-negative ones.

The TRB libraries of cDNA were built by UMI-labeled 5' RACE. Following a re-call of the 5' RACE reads, TCRdb has one entry per CDR3 protein and lacks DNA. The table lists 55,000 to 75,000 distinct CDR3 sequences. Regarding this clonotype: What it recognizes is unknown.

Germline V gives CDR1 LGHNA, CDR2 YSLEER. This CDR3 spans 17 amino acids. This rearrangement joins TRBV4-3 to TRBJ2-1; with no DNA, the TCRdb D assignment of TRBD2 cannot be verified. The receptor was derived from a human donor in good health. Some clones in this sample may be carry-over from other donors' samples. The sequencing input was naive CXCR3+ CD8+ T cells from blood. Subset here: CD45RO-CCR7+CD27+CD95- naive CD8+ T cells expressing CXCR3 (TNR3+). CDR3 loop: CASSRSGLAGVGNEQFF.